These 19 T cell receptor beta chains were all obtained from the same sample, sequenced in a study of blood T cell repertoires in COVID-19. TCRdb's copy holds only in-frame clones and misses some; the assay was immunoSEQ multiplex PCR. There are approximately 82,000 clones in the sample; around four fifths occur only once, and approximately 10% lies in the top ten. Sequenced input: peripheral blood. The receptors derive from a woman aged 70-85 years with active or convalescent COVID-19.

The CDR3 nucleotides are TGTGCCAGCAGCCATAACTCAGGCTCCAATGAGCAGTTCTTC. It codes for CASSHNSGSNEQFF. The chain has TRBV3-1 (or the pseudogene TRBV3-2) and TRBJ2-1, with D uncertain. V shed 3 bases and J shed 6 bases, with 12 bases lying between them. The CDR3 is 14 amino acids. Germline V gene data show CDR1 as LGHDT and CDR2 as YNNKEL (reference sequence).

V usage is TRBV9 and J usage is TRBJ2-3; TRBD2 matches 7 bases. Trimming cost V 1 base and J 4 bases; bases outside gene matches: 9. This CDR3 has 16 amino acids. CDR1 is SGDLS, CDR2 YYNGEE, per germline. Here the CDR3 DNA reads TGTGCCAGCAGCGTATATCTGGGGGGGAATCCAGATACGCAGTATTTT. Amino acid sequence: CASSVYLGGNPDTQYF.

V and J are TRBV5-1 and TRBJ1-1; 8 nucleotides align to TRBD1. Losses at the gene ends were 6 bases for V and 3 bases for J; bases not matched to a gene: 7. Germline-derived CDR1 and CDR2 are SGHRS and YFSETQ. The CDR3 length is 14 residues. The CDR3 here is CASTDPGGDTEAFF. CDR3 nucleotides: TGCGCCAGCACCGATCCAGGGGGCGACACTGAAGCTTTCTTT.

The chain carries TRBV7-9 and TRBJ2-7; a possible D gene is TRBD1 (6 bases). The V gene's germline CDR1 is SEHNR and CDR2 FQNEAQ (reference sequence). V dropped 7 bases and J dropped 4 bases, with 20 bases sitting between them. The CDR3 length is 15 residues. The CDR3 loop reads CASNPLGAGVYEQYF. The CDR3 DNA reads as TGTGCCAGCAACCCATTGGGGGCAGGGGTGTACGAGCAGTACTTC.

This chain uses TRBV4-2 with TRBJ2-5, with 12 bases fitting TRBD2. The CDR3 is 18 residues long. The V gene's germline CDR1 is LGHNA and CDR2 YNFKEQ. V was pared by 4 bases and J by 5 bases, with 14 bases of the junction left unmatched. The CDR3 nucleotides are TGTGCCAGCAGCCCCGGGAGGGCTAGCGGGGGGGCCGGGGAGACCCAGTACTTC. This codes for CASSPGRASGGAGETQYF.

The chain employs TRBV4-1 and TRBJ1-6, with no clear D. V was trimmed by 1 base and J by 8 bases, leaving 15 bases between them. The CDR3 is made up of 16 amino acids. Germline CDR1 is MGHRA and CDR2 is YSYEKL. The CDR3 coding sequence is TGCGCCAGCAGCCAAGTCCTTAAGTATAGCGATTCACCCCTCCACTTT. Its translation: CASSQVLKYSDSPLHF.

In this sample, this clone turned up once. V usage is TRBV7-8 and J usage is TRBJ1-5; D gene ambiguous. The CDR3 covers 13 residues. Germline CDR1 and CDR2: SGHVS and FQNEAQ. V gave up 1 base and J gave up 5 bases, with 6 bases separating them. CDR3 coding DNA: TGTGCCAGCAGCTTAGGGGAGGATCAGCCCCAGCATTTT. Residues: CASSLGEDQPQHF.

This clone showed up just a few times. V is TRBV6-2 or TRBV6-3 and J is TRBJ2-2, with D tentatively TRBD2 (5 bases). Per germline, CDR1 MNHEY and CDR2 SVGEGT. Trimming cost V 5 bases and J 8 bases, with 15 bases left between them. The CDR3 runs 14 residues. The CDR3 region is CASSQNAGVGELFF. CDR3 nucleotides: TGTGCCAGCAGTCAAAATGCCGGGGTTGGGGAGCTGTTTTTT.

This clone was seen only a few times. V is TRBV4-2 and J is TRBJ1-5, with D hard to call. The CDR3 loop spans 14 amino acids. Germline CDR1 is LGHNA and CDR2 is YNFKEQ. V was trimmed by 11 bases and J by 0 bases, leaving 14 bases between them. CDR3 nucleotide sequence: TGTGCCCCCCCGACGGGTTATAGCAATCAGCCCCAGCATTTT. Translated, it gives CAPPTGYSNQPQHF.

This chain joins TRBV5-1 and TRBJ2-5, with 8 positions matching TRBD2. The V gene end was trimmed by 9 bases and the J gene end by 2 bases; junction bases not matched to a gene: 9. This CDR3 region has 14 residues. Germline loops: CDR1 SGHRS, CDR2 YFSETQ. The CDR3: CATRLAPIQETQYF. The CDR3 nucleotides read TGCGCCACTAGACTAGCGCCTATACAAGAGACCCAGTACTTC.

This chain uses TRBV18 with TRBJ2-1; D not certain. The germline gives CDR1 KGHSH, CDR2 LQKENI. V lost 3 bases to trimming and J lost 1 base, with 10 bases between them. The CDR3 spans 15 residues. This CDR3 is CASSPQAGSYNEQFF. In nucleotides, the CDR3 is TGTGCCAGCTCACCTCAGGCAGGTTCCTACAATGAGCAGTTCTTC.

This chain's CDR3 is CASSLASFPGYTF. The CDR3, as DNA: TGTGCCAGCAGCTTAGCGAGTTTCCCTGGCTACACCTTC. The rearrangement links TRBV7-2 to TRBJ1-2; D remains unclear. CDR3 length: 13 amino acids. Germline lookup yields CDR1 SGHTA and CDR2 FQGNSA. V gave up 0 bases and J gave up 7 bases, with 9 bases separating them.

The chain employs TRBV7-2 and TRBJ2-5; 7 bases agree with TRBD1. The junction had 5 bases not matched to a gene; V was cut back by 5 bases and J by 5 bases. The CDR3 sequence is 13 residues long. The germline CDR1 and CDR2 sequences are SGHTA and FQGNSA. Here the CDR3 DNA reads TGTGCCAGCAGCAAACAGGGGTCGGAGACCCAGTACTTC. It is translated as CASSKQGSETQYF.

The chain recombines TRBV10-3 with TRBJ2-1, with TRBD1 matching 10 bases. Germline CDR1 is ENHRY and CDR2 is SYGVKD. The V segment lost 5 bases and the J segment 6 bases; nucleotides outside the gene matches: 4. The CDR3 loop spans 14 amino acids. CDR3 residues: CAISSGTGANEQFF. CDR3 in DNA: TGTGCCATCAGTTCCGGGACAGGGGCCAATGAGCAGTTCTTC.

The rearrangement uses TRBV18 and TRBJ2-1, with TRBD1 identical over 8 bases. This CDR3 contains 16 residues. From germline, CDR1 is KGHSH and CDR2 LQKENI. The V and J ends lost 2 bases and 9 bases, in that order; junction bases with no gene match: 12. Here the CDR3 reads CASSPNAGGSYGEQFF. The CDR3 coding sequence is TGTGCCAGCTCACCAAACGCAGGGGGCTCGTACGGTGAGCAGTTCTTC.

The chain recombines TRBV29-1 with TRBJ1-3; D uncertain. V lost 4 bases and J lost 2, with 6 bases in between. Germline V gene sequence: CDR1 SQVTM, CDR2 ANQGSEA. CDR3 length equals 12 residues. The CDR3 DNA reads TGCAGCGTTGTTGGCCCTGGAAACACCATATATTTT. It yields the protein CSVVGPGNTIYF.

This clone was counted a single time. This chain joins TRBV6-5 and TRBJ1-1; 8 bases agree with TRBD1. V lost 4 bases, J lost 7 bases, and 8 bases stayed unmatched. The CDR3 is 14 residues long. Per the germline V gene, CDR1 is MNHEY and CDR2 is SVGAGI. CDR3 sequence (DNA): TGTGCCAGCAGTTCCCGGGACAGGAATTTTGAAGCTTTCTTT. Amino acids: CASSSRDRNFEAFF.

The V gene is TRBV29-1, the J gene TRBJ1-2; 9 nucleotides agree with TRBD1. This CDR3 has 13 amino acids. The germline CDR1 and CDR2 sequences are SQVTM and ANQGSEA. DNA for the CDR3: TGCAGTGCTGCGGGACAGGGAGGAGGAGGCTACACCTTC. Translating it yields CSAAGQGGGGYTF.

This sequence joins TRBV5-6 and TRBJ1-1; 11 nucleotides agree with TRBD1. Germline CDR1 SGHDT, CDR2 YYEEEE. The trim removed 4 bases at V and 4 bases at J, leaving 9 bases unmatched. CDR3 length: 16 amino acids. CDR3 in DNA: TGTGCCAGCAGCCGGGCCCCCGGGACAGGGGGCACTGAAGCTTTCTTT. This codes for CASSRAPGTGGTEAFF.